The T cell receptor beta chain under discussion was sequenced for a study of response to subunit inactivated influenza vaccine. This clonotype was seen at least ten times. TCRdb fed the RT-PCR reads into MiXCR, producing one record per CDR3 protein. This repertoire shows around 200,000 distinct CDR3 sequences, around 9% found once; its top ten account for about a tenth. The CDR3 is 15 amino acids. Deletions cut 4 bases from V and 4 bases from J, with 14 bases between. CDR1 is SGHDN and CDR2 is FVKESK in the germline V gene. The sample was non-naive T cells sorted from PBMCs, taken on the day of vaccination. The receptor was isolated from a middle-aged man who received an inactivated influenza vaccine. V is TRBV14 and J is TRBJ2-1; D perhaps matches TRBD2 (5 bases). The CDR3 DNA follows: TGTGCCAGCAGCCCAAATACGAGACTATACAATGAGCAGTTCTTC. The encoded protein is CASSPNTRLYNEQFF.